This T cell receptor beta chain was obtained from a study of shared clonotypes between healthy human individuals. Study at large: A few men and a couple of women, aged 18 to 49, were donors.

In the authors' methods: ImmunoSEQ output lacked quality scores and full-length reads, limiting matched filtering. Some clones are missing from TCRdb's copy, which holds only in-frame ones; the method was immunoSEQ multiplex PCR. V, J and clone size were drawn from that table, and D and trimming were deduced from the DNA. Of millions of clones in the sample, about 95% were seen once. Findings and caveats of the study: With four donors compared, roughly 4.9% of naive CD4 clonotypes were shared.

The CDR3 is 15 residues long. Germline V lookup: CDR1 SGHNT, CDR2 YYREEE (reference sequence). Trimming removed 1 base from V and 4 bases from J, with 14 bases in between. On this clone itself: As yet, its antigen is unknown.

The sequencing sample was made of naive CD4+ T cells sorted from blood. Stated subset: CD45RA+ positively selected. This clonotype originated in a man younger than 30 in good health. J is TRBJ1-1 and V is TRBV5-4, with TRBD1 as a possible D gene (6 bases). The CDR3 protein is CASSLMDSLVTEAFF. CDR3 bases: TGTGCCAGCAGCTTGATGGACAGTCTGGTCACTGAAGCTTTCTTT.